This T cell receptor (beta chain) was recorded in a study of T-cell memory formation after mild COVID-19. This clonotype appeared a few times. The antigen is unknown. Study results and caveats: Within pre-infection memory, some responding clones were found, suggesting cross-reactive memory joined. Clones contracting over day 15 to 85 were CD4/CD8 balanced, with later expanders leaning CD4+.

Germline values: CDR1 SGHRS, CDR2 YFSETQ. This CDR3 has 17 residues. V gave up 4 bases and J gave up 2 bases; unmatched junction bases: 11. In TCRdb, the 5' RACE reads were re-called with MiXCR into one record per CDR3 protein. The top ten hold roughly 21% of the sample, which has 200,000 to 250,000 distinct CDR3 sequences, roughly 10% seen once. This receptor was taken from a man between 18 and 29 years old who had mild COVID-19 (a few samples of this study predate the infection). Cell type and time point are not known. Sequenced material: PBMCs or a T cell subset sorted from them (not recorded which). The chain is built from TRBV5-1 and TRBJ2-4, with TRBD2 matching 8 bases. This chain's CDR3 is CASSPHRGGQTKNIQYF. The CDR3 DNA sequence: TGCGCCAGCAGCCCTCATCGGGGGGGGCAGACCAAAAACATTCAGTACTTC. The variable domain in full, completed from reference TRBV5-1 and TRBJ2-4, reads KAGVTQTPRYLIKTRGQQVTLSCSPISGHRSVSWYQQTPGQGLQFLFEYFSETQRNKGNFPGRFSGRQFSNSRSEMNVSTLELGDSALYLCASSPHRGGQTKNIQYFGAGTRLSVL.